This TCR beta chain originates from a study of blood T cells in healthy people across ages. There are a few counts of this clonotype. After removal of 3 bases from V and 2 bases from J, the junction contained 7 bases not matched to a gene. Germline CDR1 reads DFQATT; CDR2 reads SNEGSKA (reference sequence). This CDR3 region has 16 residues. A second 7 to 11 cycle PCR used barcoded and J-beta primers. Carrying 12 random nucleotides, a template-switch adaptor labeled each individual cDNA molecule. MiXCR, applied by TCRdb to the 5' RACE reads, yields one record per CDR3 protein. Among about 1 million distinct CDR3 sequences listed, 35% to 50% were seen once.

The chain recombines TRBV20-1 with TRBJ2-3; TRBD2 matches at 11 bases. The sample comprised blood. The sequence came from a woman aged 55-70 years in good health. CDR3 residues: CSASLSGRALTDTQYF. The CDR3 region has the DNA TGCAGTGCTAGTCTTAGCGGGAGGGCCCTCACAGATACGCAGTATTTT.